Below are 8 T cell receptor beta chains sequenced from a single sample in a study of identical twins. TCRdb re-called the 5' RACE reads through MiXCR, storing one row per CDR3 protein. Of about 250,000 distinct CDR3 sequences listed, over 12% are singletons. The sample consisted of memory (CD45RO+) T cells sorted from blood. The receptor source for this set is a woman younger than 35 in good health.

The CDR3 nucleotides read TGTGCCAGCGGGACTAGGAGGAATGAGCAGTTCTTC. Translation: CASGTRRNEQFF. The chain carries TRBV12-3 or TRBV12-4 and TRBJ2-1; the match to TRBD2 covers 8 bases. The CDR3 loop spans 12 amino acids. Trimming removed 8 bases from V and 7 bases from J; junction bases left unmatched: 4.

This clonotype was seen many times. The rearrangement uses TRBV30 and TRBJ2-1; D is perhaps TRBD1 or TRBD2 (5 bases each). Per the germline V gene, CDR1 is GTSNPN and CDR2 is SVGIG (reference sequence). Deletions cut 4 bases from V and 6 bases from J, with 13 bases between. The CDR3 runs 13 residues. The CDR3 nucleotides read TGTGCCTGGACTGGGGGTATGGGCAATGAGCAGTTCTTC. Encoded protein: CAWTGGMGNEQFF.

This clonotype has at least ten counts. The V call is TRBV7-2, the J call TRBJ2-2; possibly TRBD1 for D (5 bases). Germline CDR1 and CDR2: SGHTA and FQGNSA. Trimming removed 2 bases from V and 7 bases from J, with 14 bases in between. CDR3 length: 15 residues. In DNA form, the CDR3 reads TGTGCCAGCAGCTTATTCCCCAGGGCGAACGGGGAGCTGTTTTTT. Amino acids: CASSLFPRANGELFF.

This chain uses TRBV29-1 with TRBJ2-1, with 10 positions matching TRBD2. The CDR3 is 15 amino acids. The germline gives CDR1 SQVTM, CDR2 ANQGSEA. The ends lost 3 bases at V and 4 bases at J; junction bases unmatched: 6. The CDR3 protein is CSVDVSGRVYNEQFF. The DNA of the CDR3 is TGCAGCGTTGACGTCAGCGGGAGGGTATACAATGAGCAGTTCTTC.

This clonotype was observed a few times. This chain joins TRBV6-1 and TRBJ2-1, with D perhaps matching TRBD1 or TRBD2 (6 bases each). This CDR3 region has 13 residues. V dropped 5 bases and J dropped 10 bases, with 15 bases sitting between them. Germline CDR1 MNHNS, CDR2 SASEGT. CDR3 coding DNA: TGTGCCAGCAGTAGGGGGGACCTGGGGGAGCAGTTCTTC. Protein product: CASSRGDLGEQFF.

Turning to this clonotype: One junction end disagrees with the germline gene, perhaps due to a read error. The chain is built from TRBV5-1 and TRBJ2-7; 9 positions agree with TRBD1. Germline V gene sequence: CDR1 SGHRS, CDR2 YFSETQ. CDR3 size: 14 residues. CDR3 region: CASSPDRGRYGQYF. The DNA for the CDR3 is TGCGCCAGCAGCCCGGACAGGGGTCGGTACGGGCAGTACTTC.

The table lists this clonotype with many counts. The V gene is TRBV5-1, the J gene TRBJ2-1, with unresolved D. In germline, CDR1 is SGHRS, CDR2 YFSETQ. Trimming pared 2 bases from V and 8 bases from J, leaving 14 bases between. The CDR3 has 14 amino acids. The CDR3, as DNA: TGCGCCAGCAGCTTTGGGTATATTAGGGATGAGCAGTTCTTC. Translated: CASSFGYIRDEQFF.

The sample holds a few counts of this clonotype. The V gene is TRBV6-6, the J gene TRBJ2-3; tentatively, D is TRBD1 (5 bases). This CDR3 is 13 amino acids long. Trimming cost V 6 bases and J 2 bases, with 9 bases left between them. Germline V lookup: CDR1 MNHNY, CDR2 SVGAGI (reference sequence). CDR3 in DNA: TGTGCCAGCAGAGTAGGGGACACAGATACGCAGTATTTT. Translating it yields CASRVGDTDTQYF.